This T cell receptor (beta chain) emerged from a study of T cell responses to AZD1222 COVID-19 vaccine. This clone occurred once. Some clones are missing from TCRdb's copy, which holds only in-frame ones; the method was immunoSEQ multiplex PCR. The sample lists some 150,000 clones; approximately 93% were seen once. CDR3 length: 12 amino acids. Trimming pared 1 base from V and 7 bases from J, leaving 7 bases between. Germline-derived CDR1 and CDR2 are KGHSH and LQKENI. The rearrangement uses TRBV18 and TRBJ1-2; D remains unclear. This material consisted of peripheral blood, taken on day 0 of AZD1222 vaccination. The source of this sequence is an adult in good health. CDR3 in DNA: TGTGCCAGCTCACCACAAGGGTCTGGCTACACCTTC. This translates into CASSPQGSGYTF.